The clone carrying this TCR beta chain has at least ten counts. These data originate in a study of spatial heterogeneity in lung cancer. At the level of the study: When available, follow-up PBMC samples taken a median of around 2 years after resection were sequenced.

CDR3 size: 15 residues. Germline CDR1 and CDR2: SGHTA and FQGNSA. The V and J ends lost 4 bases and 2 bases, in that order; junction bases with no gene match: 3. Documented time point: blood at routine non-recurrence follow-up after resection. Unsorted whole RNA of tumor, nontumor lung or frozen PBMC was sequenced. All TCR cDNA molecules were individually tagged with a unique molecular identifier. From the 5' RACE reads, TCRdb called clonotypes with MiXCR, one entry per CDR3 protein. The repertoire holds about 47,000 distinct CDR3 sequences, roughly 7.4% seen once, with approximately 40% in the top ten.

This receptor was obtained from a female donor with early-stage non-small cell lung cancer. V is TRBV7-2 and J is TRBJ2-5; 11 positions agree with TRBD2. The source material was PBMCs, sampled at follow-up. The CDR3 is CASSSPSGGQETQYF. CDR3 sequence (DNA): TGTGCCAGCAGCTCCCCTAGCGGGGGGCAAGAGACCCAGTACTTC. The full variable domain, completed using reference TRBV7-2 and TRBJ2-5, is GAGVSQSPSNKVTEKGKDVELRCDPISGHTALYWYRQSLGQGLEFLIYFQGNSAPDKSGLPSDRFSAERTGGSVSTLTIQRTQQEDSAVYLCASSSPSGGQETQYFGPGTRLLVL.